The rows below give T cell receptor beta chains drawn from one sample of a study of blood T cell repertoires in COVID-19. The table came from immunoSEQ multiplex PCR; TCRdb's copy has only in-frame clones and leaves some out. Among around 200,000 clones, 90% were seen once, and the ten largest hold less than 1.5%. The sequenced material came from PBMCs or T cells enriched from blood (not recorded which). These receptors all come from a man aged 25 to 45 who had recovered from COVID-19. Each CDR3 is given with its conserved first and last residue. The D gene is left open where the match is weak. Clone size appears in some rows only: once, few, many, or a class for an expanded clone.

D: NA; V: TRBV19; J: TRBJ1-1; size: NA; DNA: TGTGCCAGTAGTATCGGTTTGCAGGGGATGCGTCTGAACACTGAAGCTTTCTTT; CDR3: CASSIGLQGMRLNTEAFF
D: NA; V: TRBV10-3; J: TRBJ2-7; size: NA; DNA: TGTGCCATCAGTGAATCGGGAGCCTACGAGCAGTACTTC; CDR3: CAISESGAYEQYF
D: TRBD2; V: TRBV11-2; J: TRBJ2-1; size: few; DNA: TGTGCCAGCAGCTTTAGCGGGGGGAAGTACAATGAGCAGTTCTTC; CDR3: CASSFSGGKYNEQFF
D: NA; V: TRBV5-1; J: TRBJ2-3; size: NA; DNA: TGCGCCAGCAGCTCGGGGGGCCGACACTTTAGCACAGATACGCAGTATTTT; CDR3: CASSSGGRHFSTDTQYF
D: TRBD2; V: TRBV10-1; J: TRBJ2-1; size: NA; DNA: TGCGCCAGCAGTGAGGGCGGACTAGCGGGAGTGAGTAGAGATGAGCAGTTCTTC; CDR3: CASSEGGLAGVSRDEQFF
D: TRBD1; V: TRBV30; J: TRBJ2-7; size: NA; DNA: TGTGCCTGGAGTGCTCTCCGGGACAGGGGCCCCTACGAGCAGTACTTC; CDR3: CAWSALRDRGPYEQYF
D: NA; V: TRBV12-5; J: TRBJ2-2; size: NA; DNA: TGTGCTAGTGGTTTGACGGGGGGCTTCGGGGAGCTGTTTTTT; CDR3: CASGLTGGFGELFF
D: NA; V: TRBV7-6; J: TRBJ1-2; size: NA; DNA: TGTGCCAGCAGCCTGGAGGGAAAGCGTGGCTACACCTTC; CDR3: CASSLEGKRGYTF
D: NA; V: TRBV20-1; J: TRBJ1-1; size: few; DNA: TGCAGTGCTAGTCGGACAGAAGTGACTGAAGCTTTCTTT; CDR3: CSASRTEVTEAFF
D: TRBD1; V: TRBV4-3; J: TRBJ1-2; size: NA; DNA: TGCGCCAGCAGCCAAGTGGCGGGGACAGACTATGGCTACACCTTC; CDR3: CASSQVAGTDYGYTF
D: TRBD2; V: TRBV7-2; J: TRBJ2-3; size: few; DNA: TGTGCCAGCAGCCGCCTCGGGGGGAGCACAGATACGCAGTATTTT; CDR3: CASSRLGGSTDTQYF
D: TRBD1; V: TRBV28; J: TRBJ2-1; size: NA; DNA: TGTGCCAGCAGTTTATTACAGGGGGTCGACAATGAGCAGTTCTTC; CDR3: CASSLLQGVDNEQFF
D: NA; V: TRBV28; J: TRBJ1-2; size: NA; DNA: TGTGCCAGCAGTTTATATGCAGGGTTGGGCTACACCTTC; CDR3: CASSLYAGLGYTF
D: NA; V: TRBV4-3; J: TRBJ2-7; size: NA; DNA: TGCGCCAGCAGCCAGAGGATCACGAGCTCCTACGAGCAGTACTTC; CDR3: CASSQRITSSYEQYF
D: NA; V: TRBV19; J: TRBJ2-4; size: NA; DNA: TGTGCCAGTAGTAGCGGGATGGTAGCCAAAAACATTCAGTACTTC; CDR3: CASSSGMVAKNIQYF
D: TRBD2; V: TRBV29-1; J: TRBJ2-1; size: NA; DNA: TGCAGCGCCCGGACTAGCGGGGGGGAACAGTTCTTC; CDR3: CSARTSGGEQFF
D: NA; V: TRBV5-1; J: TRBJ2-1; size: once; DNA: TGCGCCAGCAGCTCCTCGGGTGACTCCTACAATGAGCAGTTCTTC; CDR3: CASSSSGDSYNEQFF
D: NA; V: TRBV3-1/TRBV3-2; J: TRBJ1-1; size: NA; DNA: TGTGCCAGCAGCCAAGAACTTAGCAGCCCGCGACACACTGAAGCTTTCTTT; CDR3: CASSQELSSPRHTEAFF
D: TRBD1; V: TRBV15; J: TRBJ1-2; size: NA; DNA: TGTGCCACGTACGAGAGAGAGAGGGGGCAGGGTTACACCTTC; CDR3: CATYERERGQGYTF
D: TRBD1; V: TRBV7-2; J: TRBJ1-1; size: NA; DNA: TGTGCCAGCAGCCCCCGGACAGGGAGTACTGAAGCTTTCTTT; CDR3: CASSPRTGSTEAFF
D: TRBD2; V: TRBV28; J: TRBJ2-1; size: NA; DNA: TGTGCCAGCAGGGGAGGACTAGCGGGAAACAATGAGCAGTTCTTC; CDR3: CASRGGLAGNNEQFF
D: TRBD1; V: TRBV5-1; J: TRBJ2-7; size: NA; DNA: TGCGCCAGCAGCCAGGACAGGGATCACCTCTTTAAGCAGTACTTC; CDR3: CASSQDRDHLFKQYF
D: TRBD1; V: TRBV2; J: TRBJ1-5; size: NA; DNA: TGTGCCAGCAGTGAAGAGGCAGGGGGGACCCAGCCCCAGCATTTT; CDR3: CASSEEAGGTQPQHF
D: TRBD1; V: TRBV19; J: TRBJ1-3; size: NA; DNA: TGTGCCAGTAGTGTACAGGGGACCAACTCTGGAAACACCATATATTTT; CDR3: CASSVQGTNSGNTIYF
D: NA; V: TRBV27; J: TRBJ2-1; size: NA; DNA: TGTGCCAGCAGTTTGTTACGCGGGGCGCCTAGGGATGAGCAGTTCTTC; CDR3: CASSLLRGAPRDEQFF
D: TRBD1; V: TRBV5-3; J: TRBJ2-1; size: NA; DNA: TGTGCCAGAAGCTTGTCCTCCTCCGGACAGGGGGCTAAAAATGAGCAGTTCTTC; CDR3: CARSLSSSGQGAKNEQFF
D: NA; V: TRBV7-8; J: TRBJ2-5; size: NA; DNA: TGTGCCAGCAGCTTGGGGGCTCCTGAGACCCAGTACTTC; CDR3: CASSLGAPETQYF
D: NA; V: TRBV30; J: TRBJ1-5; size: NA; DNA: TGTGCCTATAATAGGGTGGGAGTCAATCAGCCCCAGCATTTT; CDR3: CAYNRVGVNQPQHF
D: NA; V: TRBV6-5; J: TRBJ1-2; size: NA; DNA: TGTGCCAGCAGTTACTCCAGGGGTGGCTACACCTTC; CDR3: CASSYSRGGYTF